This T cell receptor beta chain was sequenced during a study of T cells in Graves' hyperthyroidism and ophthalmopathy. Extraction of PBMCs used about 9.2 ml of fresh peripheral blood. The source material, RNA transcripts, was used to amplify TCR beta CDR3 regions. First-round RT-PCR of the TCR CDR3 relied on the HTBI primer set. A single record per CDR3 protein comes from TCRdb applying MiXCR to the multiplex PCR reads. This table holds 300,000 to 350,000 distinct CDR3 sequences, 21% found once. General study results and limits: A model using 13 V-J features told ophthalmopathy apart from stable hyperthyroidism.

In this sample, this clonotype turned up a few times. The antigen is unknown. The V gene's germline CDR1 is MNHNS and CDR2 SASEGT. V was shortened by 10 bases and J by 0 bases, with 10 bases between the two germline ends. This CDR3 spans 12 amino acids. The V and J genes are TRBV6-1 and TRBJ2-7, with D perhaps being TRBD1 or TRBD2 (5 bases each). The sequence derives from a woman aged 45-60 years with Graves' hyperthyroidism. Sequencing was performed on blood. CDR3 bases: TGTGCCACGGGACGTAGCTCCTACGAGCAGTACTTC. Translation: CATGRSSYEQYF.